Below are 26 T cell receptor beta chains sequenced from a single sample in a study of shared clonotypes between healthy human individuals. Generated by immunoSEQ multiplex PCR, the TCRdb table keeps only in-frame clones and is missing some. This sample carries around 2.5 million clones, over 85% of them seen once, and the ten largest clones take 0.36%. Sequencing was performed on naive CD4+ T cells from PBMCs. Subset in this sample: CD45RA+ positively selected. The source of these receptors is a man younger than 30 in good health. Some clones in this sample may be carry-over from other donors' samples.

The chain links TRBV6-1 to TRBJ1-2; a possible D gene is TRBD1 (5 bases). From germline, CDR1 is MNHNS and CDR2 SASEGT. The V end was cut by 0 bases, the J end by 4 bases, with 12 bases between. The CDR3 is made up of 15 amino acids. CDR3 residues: CASSEASRGAYGYTF. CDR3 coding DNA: TGTGCCAGCAGTGAAGCGTCCCGAGGGGCCTATGGCTACACCTTC.

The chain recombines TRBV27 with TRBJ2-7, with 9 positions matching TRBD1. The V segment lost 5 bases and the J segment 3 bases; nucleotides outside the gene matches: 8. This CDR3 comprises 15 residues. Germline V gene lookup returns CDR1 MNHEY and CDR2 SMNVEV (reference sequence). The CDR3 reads CASSLQGAVGYEQYF. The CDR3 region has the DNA TGTGCCAGCAGTCTACAGGGGGCCGTGGGCTACGAGCAGTACTTC.

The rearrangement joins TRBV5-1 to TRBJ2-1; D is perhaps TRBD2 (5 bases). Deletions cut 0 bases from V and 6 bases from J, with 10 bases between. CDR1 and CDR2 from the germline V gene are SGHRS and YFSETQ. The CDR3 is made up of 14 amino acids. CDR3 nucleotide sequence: TGCGCCAGCAGCTTGGTCACCCTAGCCAATGAGCAGTTCTTC. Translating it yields CASSLVTLANEQFF.

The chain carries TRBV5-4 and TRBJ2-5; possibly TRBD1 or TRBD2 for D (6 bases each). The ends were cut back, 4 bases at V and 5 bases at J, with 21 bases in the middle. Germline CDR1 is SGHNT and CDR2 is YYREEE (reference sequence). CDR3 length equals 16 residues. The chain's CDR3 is CASSPGGLLYAETQYF. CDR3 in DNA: TGTGCCAGCAGCCCTGGGGGGCTGTTATATGCGGAGACCCAGTACTTC.

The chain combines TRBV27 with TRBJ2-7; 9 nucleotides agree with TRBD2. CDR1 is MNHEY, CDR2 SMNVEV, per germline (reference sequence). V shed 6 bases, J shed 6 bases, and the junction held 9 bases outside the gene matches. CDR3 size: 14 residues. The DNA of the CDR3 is TGTGCCAGCAGCCGACTAGCGGCTGGTGGCGAGCAGTACTTC. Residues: CASSRLAAGGEQYF.

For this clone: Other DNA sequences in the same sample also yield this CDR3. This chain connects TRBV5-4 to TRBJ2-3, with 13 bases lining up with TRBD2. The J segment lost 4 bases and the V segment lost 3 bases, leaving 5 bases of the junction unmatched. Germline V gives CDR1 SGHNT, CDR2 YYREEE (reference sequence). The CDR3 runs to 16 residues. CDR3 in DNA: TGTGCCAGCAGCTCCCGGACTAGCGGGAGTGCAGATACGCAGTATTTT. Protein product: CASSSRTSGSADTQYF.

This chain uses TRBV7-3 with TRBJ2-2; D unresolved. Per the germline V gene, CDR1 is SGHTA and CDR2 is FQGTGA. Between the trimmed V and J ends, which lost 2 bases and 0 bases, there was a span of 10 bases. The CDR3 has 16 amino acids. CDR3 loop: CASSLLAPTNTGELFF. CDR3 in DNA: TGTGCCAGCAGCTTATTGGCTCCGACGAACACCGGGGAGCTGTTTTTT.

CDR3 nucleotides: TGTGCCAGCAGCCCCTTGGGGCGGCACTACGAGCAGTACTTC. This encodes CASSPLGRHYEQYF. This chain connects TRBV5-6 to TRBJ2-7, with D perhaps matching TRBD1 (5 bases). The germline V and J ends were trimmed by 4 bases and 3 bases, with 14 bases remaining between them. The CDR3 totals 14 residues. Germline V gives CDR1 SGHDT, CDR2 YYEEEE.

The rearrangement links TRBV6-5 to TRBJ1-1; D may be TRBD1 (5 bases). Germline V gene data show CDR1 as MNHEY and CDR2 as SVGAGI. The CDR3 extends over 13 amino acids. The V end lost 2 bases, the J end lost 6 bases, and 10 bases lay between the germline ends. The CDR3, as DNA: TGTGCCAGCAGTTACAGGGGCATCTCTGAAGCTTTCTTT. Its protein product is CASSYRGISEAFF.

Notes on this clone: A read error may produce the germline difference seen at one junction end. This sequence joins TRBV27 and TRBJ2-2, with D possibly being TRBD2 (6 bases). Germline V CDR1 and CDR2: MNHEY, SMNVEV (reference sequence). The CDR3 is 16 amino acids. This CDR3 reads CASSPTWREEHRGAVF. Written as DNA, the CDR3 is TGTGCCAGCAGTCCTACCTGGCGGGAAGAACACCGGGGAGCTGTTTTT.

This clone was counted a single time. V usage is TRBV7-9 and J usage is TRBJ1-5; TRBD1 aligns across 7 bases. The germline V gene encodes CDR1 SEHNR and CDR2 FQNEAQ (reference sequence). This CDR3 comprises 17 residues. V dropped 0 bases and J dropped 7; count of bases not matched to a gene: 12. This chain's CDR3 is CASSLARTTGGGQPQHF. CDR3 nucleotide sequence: TGTGCCAGCAGCTTAGCTAGAACGACAGGAGGGGGCCAGCCCCAGCATTTT.

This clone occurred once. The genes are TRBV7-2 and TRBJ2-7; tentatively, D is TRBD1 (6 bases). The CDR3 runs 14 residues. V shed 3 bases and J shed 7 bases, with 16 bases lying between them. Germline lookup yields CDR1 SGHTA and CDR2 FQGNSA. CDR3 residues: CASSFTGTPWEQYF. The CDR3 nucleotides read TGTGCCAGCAGCTTCACAGGGACCCCTTGGGAGCAGTACTTC.

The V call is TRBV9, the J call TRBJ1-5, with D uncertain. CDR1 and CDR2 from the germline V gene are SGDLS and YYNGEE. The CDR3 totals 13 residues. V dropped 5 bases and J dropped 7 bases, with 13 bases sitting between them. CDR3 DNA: TGTGCCAGCAGTTCCGACACGAGGCAGCCCCAGCATTTT. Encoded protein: CASSSDTRQPQHF.

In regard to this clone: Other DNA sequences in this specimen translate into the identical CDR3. The CDR3 DNA is TGCGCCAGCAGCCAAGTGGTCGTGGAGACCCAGTACTTC. It translates to CASSQVVVETQYF. This chain connects TRBV4-1 to TRBJ2-5; D is undetermined. V shed 1 base and J shed 5 bases, with 8 bases lying between them. The CDR3 loop spans 13 amino acids. CDR1 and CDR2 (germline): MGHRA, YSYEKL.

In DNA form, the CDR3 reads TGTGCCAGCAGCCACAGGGCCCATGAGCAGTTCTTC. Translated: CASSHRAHEQFF. This chain connects TRBV7-2 to TRBJ2-1, with D perhaps TRBD1 (6 bases). Germline V gives CDR1 SGHTA, CDR2 FQGNSA. V lost 5 bases to trimming and J lost 8 bases, with 10 bases between them. The CDR3 length is 12 residues.

The CDR3 sequence: CASSPGGKQETQYF. The CDR3 DNA sequence: TGTGCCAGTAGCCCAGGGGGAAAGCAAGAGACCCAGTACTTC. V is TRBV28 and J is TRBJ2-5; 7 nucleotides match TRBD1. CDR1 is MDHEN, CDR2 SYDVKM, per germline. The J segment lost 2 bases and the V segment lost 9 bases, leaving 9 bases of the junction unmatched. There are 14 residues in the CDR3. The variable domain in full, with the rest retrieved from reference TRBV28 and TRBJ2-5, is DVKVTQSSRYLVKRTGEKVFLECVQDMDHENMFWYRQDPGLGLRLIYFSYDVKMKEKGDIPEGYSVSREKKERFSLILESASTNQTSMYLCASSPGGKQETQYFGPGTRLLVL.

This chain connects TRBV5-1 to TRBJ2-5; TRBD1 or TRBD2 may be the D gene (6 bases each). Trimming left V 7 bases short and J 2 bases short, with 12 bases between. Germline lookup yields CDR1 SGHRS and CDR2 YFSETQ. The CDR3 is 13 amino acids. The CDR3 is CASGKGGQETQYF. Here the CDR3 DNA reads TGCGCCAGCGGGAAGGGGGGTCAAGAGACCCAGTACTTC.

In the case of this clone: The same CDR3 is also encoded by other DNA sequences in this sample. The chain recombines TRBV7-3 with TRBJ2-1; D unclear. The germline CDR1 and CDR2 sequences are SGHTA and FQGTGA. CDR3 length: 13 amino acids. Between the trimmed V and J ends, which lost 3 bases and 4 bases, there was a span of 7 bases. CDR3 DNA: TGTGCCAGCAGCTTCGGAGTTTACAATGAGCAGTTCTTC. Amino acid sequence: CASSFGVYNEQFF.

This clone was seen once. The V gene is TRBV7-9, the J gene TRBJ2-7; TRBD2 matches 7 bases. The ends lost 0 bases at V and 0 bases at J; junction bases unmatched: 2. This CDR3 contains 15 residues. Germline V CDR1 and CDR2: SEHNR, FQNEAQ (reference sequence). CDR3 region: CASSLARDYSYEQYF. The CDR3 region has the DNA TGTGCCAGCAGCTTAGCGCGGGACTACTCCTACGAGCAGTACTTC.

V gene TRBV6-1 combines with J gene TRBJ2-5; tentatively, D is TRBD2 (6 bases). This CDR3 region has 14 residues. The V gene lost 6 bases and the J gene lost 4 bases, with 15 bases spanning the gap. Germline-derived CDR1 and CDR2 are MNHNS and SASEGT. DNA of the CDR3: TGTGCCAGCAGGCGGACTTTGGGGGGAGAGACCCAGTACTTC. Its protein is CASRRTLGGETQYF.

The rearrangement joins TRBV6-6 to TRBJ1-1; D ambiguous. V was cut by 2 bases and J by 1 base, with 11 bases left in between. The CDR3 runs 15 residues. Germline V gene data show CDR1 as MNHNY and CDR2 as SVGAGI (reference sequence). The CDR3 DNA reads TGTGCCAGCAGTTACCCCGGACTCGCGAACACTGAAGCTTTCTTT. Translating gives CASSYPGLANTEAFF.

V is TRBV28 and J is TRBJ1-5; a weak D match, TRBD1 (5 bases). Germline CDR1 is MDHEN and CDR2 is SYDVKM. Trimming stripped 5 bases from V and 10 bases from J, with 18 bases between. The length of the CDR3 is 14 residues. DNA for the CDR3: TGTGCCAGCAGTCTTCAGGGCCTCCTTGATCCCCAGCATTTT. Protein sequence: CASSLQGLLDPQHF.

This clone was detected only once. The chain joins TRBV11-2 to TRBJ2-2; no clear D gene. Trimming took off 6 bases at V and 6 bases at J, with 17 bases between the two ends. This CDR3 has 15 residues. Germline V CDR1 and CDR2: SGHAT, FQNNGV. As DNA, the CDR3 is TGTGCCAGCAGGAATTTAAGGAGAAACGCCGGGGAGCTGTTTTTT. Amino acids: CASRNLRRNAGELFF. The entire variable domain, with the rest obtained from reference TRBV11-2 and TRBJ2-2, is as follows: EAGVAQSPRYKIIEKRQSVAFWCNPISGHATLYWYQQILGQGPKLLIQFQNNGVVDDSQLPKDRFSAERLKGVDSTLKIQPAKLEDSAVYLCASRNLRRNAGELFFGEGSRLTVL.

In nucleotides, the CDR3 is TGTGCCATCAGTGAGTCGGATGTATGGGGCCTGGGCTACGAGCAGTACTTC. It yields the protein CAISESDVWGLGYEQYF. The V gene is TRBV10-3, the J gene TRBJ2-7, with D perhaps TRBD1 (5 bases). The germline V gene encodes CDR1 ENHRY and CDR2 SYGVKD. The CDR3 is made up of 17 amino acids. The germline V and J ends were trimmed by 0 bases and 3 bases, with 18 bases remaining between them.

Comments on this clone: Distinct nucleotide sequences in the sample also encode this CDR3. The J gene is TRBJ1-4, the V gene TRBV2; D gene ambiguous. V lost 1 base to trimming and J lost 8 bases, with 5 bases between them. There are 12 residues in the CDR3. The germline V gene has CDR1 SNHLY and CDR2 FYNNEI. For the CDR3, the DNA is TGTGCCAGCAGTGAAGGTGGCGAAAAACTGTTTTTT. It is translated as CASSEGGEKLFF.

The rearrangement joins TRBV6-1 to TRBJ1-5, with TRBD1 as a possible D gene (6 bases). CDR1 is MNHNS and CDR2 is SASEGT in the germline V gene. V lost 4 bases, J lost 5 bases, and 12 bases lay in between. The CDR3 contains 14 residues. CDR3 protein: CASSAQGYYQPQHF. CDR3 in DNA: TGTGCCAGCAGTGCACAGGGTTATTATCAGCCCCAGCATTTT.